What follows are 22 T cell receptor beta chains derived from one specimen sequenced in a study of T cells of healthy individuals. TCRdb reprocessed the 5' RACE reads with MiXCR, giving one entry per CDR3 protein. The sample holds 60,000 to 75,000 distinct CDR3 sequences, about 16% seen once. The receptors here all came from a human donor in good health.

This clonotype was picked up many times. The J gene is TRBJ2-7, the V gene TRBV3-1; D may be TRBD2 (6 bases). CDR1 LGHDT and CDR2 YNNKEL come from the germline V gene (reference sequence). This CDR3 region has 16 residues. The germline V and J ends were trimmed by 4 bases and 2 bases, with 18 bases remaining between them. CDR3 amino acids: CASSRLSGTGAYEQYF. The CDR3, as DNA: TGTGCCAGCAGCCGCCTCTCCGGGACGGGGGCCTACGAGCAGTACTTC.

About this clonotype: Likely a read error: the CDR3 ends without its conserved phenylalanine or tryptophan. The chain uses TRBV20-1 and TRBJ1-2; a possible D gene is TRBD1 (5 bases). Trimming shortened V by 6 bases and J by 1 base, and 6 bases separated the two germline ends. The CDR3 has 11 residues. Per germline, CDR1 DFQATT and CDR2 SNEGSKA (reference sequence). CDR3 in DNA: TGCAGTGCCGGGGGTAACTATGGCTACACCTCC. Amino acid sequence: CSAGGNYGYTS.

This clonotype was recorded at least ten times. The V gene is TRBV7-2, the J gene TRBJ2-3; D perhaps matches TRBD2 (6 bases). Trimming took 2 bases from V and 5 from J, leaving 17 bases between them. The CDR3 sequence is 16 residues long. Germline CDR1 and CDR2: SGHTA and FQGNSA. The CDR3 region has the DNA TGTGCCAGCAGCTTAAATTTCCGGGGGTTTAAAGATACGCAGTATTTT. Protein product: CASSLNFRGFKDTQYF.

This clonotype was recorded at least ten times. This chain uses TRBV10-1 with TRBJ1-4; D remains unclear. The ends were cut back, 3 bases at V and 6 bases at J, with 17 bases in the middle. The CDR3 sequence is 16 residues long. Germline loops: CDR1 WNHNN, CDR2 SYGVQD (reference sequence). CDR3 coding DNA: TGCGCCAGCAGTGAAAGGTACAAGGATTTGGATGAAAAACTGTTTTTT. Protein: CASSERYKDLDEKLFF.

This clonotype was observed at least ten times. This chain links TRBV5-1 with TRBJ2-1; 7 bases align to TRBD2. The CDR3 consists of 14 residues. The germline CDR1 and CDR2 sequences are SGHRS and YFSETQ. J gave up 12 bases and V 3 bases, and 12 bases lay outside the gene matches. The DNA for the CDR3 is TGCGCCAGCAGCTCGGAGGGACTAACATTGGGGCAGTTCTTC. The encoded protein is CASSSEGLTLGQFF.

J is TRBJ2-1 and V is TRBV12-3 or TRBV12-4; D not resolved. The CDR3 loop spans 17 amino acids. Between the trimmed V and J ends, which lost 2 bases and 4 bases, there was a span of 18 bases. DNA of the CDR3: TGTGCCAGCAGTTTACTAGGGTCCCATAAAAGATACAATGAGCAGTTCTTC. It translates to CASSLLGSHKRYNEQFF.

The rearrangement links TRBV18 to TRBJ2-1; 10 bases line up with TRBD2. Per the germline V gene, CDR1 is KGHSH and CDR2 is LQKENI. This CDR3 is built from 16 residues. With V trimmed by 0 bases and J by 4 bases, 3 bases remained unmatched. The CDR3 is CASSPPVAGGYNEQFF. The CDR3 coding sequence is TGTGCCAGCTCACCACCGGTAGCGGGGGGTTACAATGAGCAGTTCTTC. The entire variable domain, with the rest obtained from reference TRBV18 and TRBJ2-1, is as follows: NAGVMQNPRHLVRRRGQEARLRCSPMKGHSHVYWYRQLPEEGLKFMVYLQKENIIDESGMPKERFSAEFPKEGPSILRIQQVVRGDSAAYFCASSPPVAGGYNEQFFGPGTRLTVL.

This clonotype was recorded many times. The chain employs TRBV29-1 and TRBJ2-5, with 10 bases matching TRBD2. The germline CDR1 and CDR2 sequences are SQVTM and ANQGSEA. The length of the CDR3 is 14 residues. V was pared by 6 bases and J by 1 base, with 5 bases of the junction left unmatched. The CDR3 region is CSVRTSGIQETQYF. The DNA of the CDR3 is TGCAGCGTCCGGACTAGCGGAATCCAAGAGACCCAGTACTTC. Drawing the rest from reference TRBV29-1 and TRBJ2-5, the complete variable domain is SAVISQKPSRDICQRGTSLTIQCQVDSQVTMMFWYRQQPGQSLTLIATANQGSEATYESGFVIDKFPISRPNLTFSTLTVSNMSPEDSSIYLCSVRTSGIQETQYFGPGTRLLVL.

The table lists this clonotype with a few counts. This CDR3 is CASSLTHTSGRAPGELFF. The CDR3, as DNA: TGTGCCAGCAGCTTAACGCATACTAGCGGGAGGGCCCCCGGGGAGCTGTTTTTT. The gene calls are TRBV7-3 and TRBJ2-2; 13 nucleotides agree with TRBD2. The V gene's germline CDR1 is SGHTA and CDR2 FQGTGA. V shed 0 bases, J shed 6 bases, and the junction held 7 bases outside the gene matches. This CDR3 spans 18 amino acids.

This clonotype has a count of ten or more. The V call is TRBV29-1, the J call TRBJ1-1; possible D gene TRBD1, 6 bases. The CDR3 totals 10 residues. Germline V CDR1 and CDR2: SQVTM, ANQGSEA. Between the trimmed V and J ends, which lost 4 bases and 10 bases, there was a span of 10 bases. This chain's CDR3 is CSVGGGRAFF. The CDR3 DNA sequence: TGCAGCGTTGGTGGGGGCAGAGCTTTCTTT.

The chain joins TRBV24-1 to TRBJ1-2; possible D gene TRBD1, 6 bases. CDR1 KGHDR and CDR2 SFDVKD come from the germline V gene. The CDR3 loop spans 12 amino acids. Trimming removed 10 bases from V and 3 bases from J, with 11 bases in between. Written as DNA, the CDR3 is TGTGCCACACCGGGACAACACTATGGCTACACCTTC. It yields the protein CATPGQHYGYTF.

This clonotype occurred a few times. V is TRBV7-6 and J is TRBJ1-2; 11 bases line up with TRBD1. This CDR3 contains 17 residues. V was clipped by 4 bases and J by 4 bases; unmatched bases: 11. CDR1 and CDR2 from the germline V gene are SGHVS and FNYEAQ. CDR3 bases: TGTGCCAGCAGCTCATACCGGGACAGGGGGAGGAGCTATGGCTACACCTTC. Protein sequence: CASSSYRDRGRSYGYTF.

This clonotype was seen at least ten times. This CDR3 reads CASRGLATDTQYF. In DNA, the CDR3 is TGCGCCAGCAGAGGACTAGCAACAGATACGCAGTATTTT. The chain uses TRBV5-1 and TRBJ2-3; 8 bases align to TRBD2. Germline CDR1 reads SGHRS; CDR2 reads YFSETQ. The V and J ends lost 5 bases and 3 bases, in that order; junction bases with no gene match: 2. The CDR3 runs 13 residues.

In this sample, this clonotype turned up many times. The chain combines TRBV4-1 with TRBJ1-6; no reliable D call. The CDR3 is 17 amino acids. V was pared by 1 base and J by 1 base, with 11 bases between. Germline V CDR1 and CDR2: MGHRA, YSYEKL. CDR3 DNA: TGCGCCAGCAGCCAAGGGGAGCGGGGTTCCTATAATTCACCCCTCCACTTT. This sequence encodes CASSQGERGSYNSPLHF.

The chain employs TRBV9 and TRBJ2-1; 11 bases line up with TRBD2. There are 15 residues in the CDR3. The germline V gene encodes CDR1 SGDLS and CDR2 YYNGEE. V shed 4 bases, J shed 4 bases, and the junction held 4 bases outside the gene matches. DNA for the CDR3: TGTGCCAGCAGCCTAGGGACTAGCGGTTACAATGAGCAGTTCTTC. Protein sequence: CASSLGTSGYNEQFF. Full variable domain (missing parts from reference TRBV9 and TRBJ2-1): DSGVTQTPKHLITATGQRVTLRCSPRSGDLSVYWYQQSLDQGLQFLIQYYNGEERAKGNILERFSAQQFPDLHSELNLSSLELGDSALYFCASSLGTSGYNEQFFGPGTRLTVL.

This clonotype was picked up a small number of times. The chain uses TRBV10-3 and TRBJ1-1, with D possibly matching TRBD1 (6 bases). V was shortened by 2 bases and J by 5 bases, with 12 bases between the two germline ends. The CDR3 is 14 residues long. Germline lookup yields CDR1 ENHRY and CDR2 SYGVKD. The CDR3 sequence is CAISETQQGTEAFF. The CDR3 region has the DNA TGTGCCATCAGTGAGACCCAACAGGGAACTGAAGCTTTCTTT.

This clonotype was observed at least ten times. The V and J genes are TRBV6-5 and TRBJ2-7; D is unresolved. Germline CDR1 is MNHEY and CDR2 is SVGAGI. This CDR3 spans 15 amino acids. V was clipped by 5 bases and J by 4 bases, with 18 bases between them. The CDR3 bases are TGTGCCAGCAGTATGTACAGTGACCCTGGGTACGAGCAGTACTTC. As protein: CASSMYSDPGYEQYF.

This clonotype was seen many times. The V gene is TRBV6-5, the J gene TRBJ1-1; D is perhaps TRBD1 (6 bases). V lost 4 bases to trimming and J lost 8 bases, with 11 bases between them. The length of the CDR3 is 12 residues. Germline V lookup: CDR1 MNHEY, CDR2 SVGAGI. The CDR3, as DNA: TGTGCCAGCAGTTTCCTACAGGGAGAAGCTTTCTTT. Translated, it gives CASSFLQGEAFF.

This clonotype was picked up many times. The rearrangement joins TRBV7-3 to TRBJ2-7; D possibly corresponds to TRBD1 (6 bases). Germline assignment: CDR1 SGHTA and CDR2 FQGTGA. V lost 3 bases and J 5 bases, leaving 11 bases between the germline ends. The CDR3 spans 13 residues. CDR3 DNA sequence: TGTGCCAGCAGCTTCTTCAGGGGTGACGAGCAGTACTTC. As protein: CASSFFRGDEQYF. The whole variable domain, filled in from reference TRBV7-3 and TRBJ2-7, reads GAGVSQTPSNKVTEKGKYVELRCDPISGHTALYWYRQSLGQGPEFLIYFQGTGAADDSGLPNDRFFAVRPEGSVSTLKIQRTERGDSAVYLCASSFFRGDEQYFGPGTRLTVT.

The gene calls are TRBV10-3 and TRBJ2-7, with a tentative D call TRBD1 (6 bases). From germline, CDR1 is ENHRY and CDR2 SYGVKD. V lost 2 bases and J 0 bases, leaving 11 bases between the germline ends. This CDR3 is 15 amino acids long. Here the CDR3 DNA reads TGTGCCATCAGTGAGGGGGGCTCCACCTCCTACGAGCAGTACTTC. Translating gives CAISEGGSTSYEQYF.

The V and J genes are TRBV20-1 and TRBJ1-1; 9 bases fit TRBD1. Germline lookup yields CDR1 DFQATT and CDR2 SNEGSKA (reference sequence). V lost 5 bases to trimming and J lost 3 bases; unmatched junction nucleotides: 7. The length of the CDR3 is 14 residues. The DNA for the CDR3 is TGCAGTGCTGGCCGGGACAGGGAGTACACTGAAGCTTTCTTT. This codes for CSAGRDREYTEAFF.

The V call is TRBV12-3 or TRBV12-4, the J call TRBJ2-4; a weak D match, TRBD1 (5 bases). The CDR3 has 13 residues. V shed 5 bases and J shed 3 bases, with 8 bases lying between them. The CDR3 nucleotides are TGTGCCAGCAGTCAGGGTGGCAAAAACATTCAGTACTTC. Amino acids: CASSQGGKNIQYF.